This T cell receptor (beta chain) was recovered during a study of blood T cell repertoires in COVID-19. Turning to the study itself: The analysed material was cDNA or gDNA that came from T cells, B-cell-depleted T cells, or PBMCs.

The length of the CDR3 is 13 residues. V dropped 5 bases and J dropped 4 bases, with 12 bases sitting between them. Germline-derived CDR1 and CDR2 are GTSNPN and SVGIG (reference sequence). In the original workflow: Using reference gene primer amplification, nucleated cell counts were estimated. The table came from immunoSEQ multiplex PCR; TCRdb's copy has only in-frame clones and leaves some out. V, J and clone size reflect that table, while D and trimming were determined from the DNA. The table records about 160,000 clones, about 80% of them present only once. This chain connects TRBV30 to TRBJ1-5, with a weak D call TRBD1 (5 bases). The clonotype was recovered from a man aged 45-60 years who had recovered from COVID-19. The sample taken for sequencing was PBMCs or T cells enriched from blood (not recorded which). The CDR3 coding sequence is TGTGCCTGGGGGGGGAGGGGTAATCAGCCCCAGCATTTT. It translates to CAWGGRGNQPQHF.